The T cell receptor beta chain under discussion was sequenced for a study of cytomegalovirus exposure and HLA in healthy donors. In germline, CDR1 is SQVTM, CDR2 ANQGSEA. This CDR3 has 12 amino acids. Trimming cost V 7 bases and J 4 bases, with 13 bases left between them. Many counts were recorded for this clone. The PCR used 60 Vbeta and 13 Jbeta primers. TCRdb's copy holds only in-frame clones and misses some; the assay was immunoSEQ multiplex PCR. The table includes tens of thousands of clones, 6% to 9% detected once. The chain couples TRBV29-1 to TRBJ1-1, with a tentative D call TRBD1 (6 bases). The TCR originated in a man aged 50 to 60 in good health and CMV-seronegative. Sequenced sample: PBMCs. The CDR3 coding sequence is TGCAGCGCCACAGGGTCCGGCACTGAAGCTTTCTTT. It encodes CSATGSGTEAFF.